The present T cell receptor beta chain was sequenced within a study of neurological immune-mediated disorders. This clonotype has at least ten counts. The antigen is unknown. It was by 5'RACE with 10-nucleotide random UMIs that the cDNA was made. Via MiXCR, TCRdb re-called the 5' RACE reads, giving one row per CDR3 protein. Of some 61,000 distinct CDR3 sequences in the sample, about 4% were seen once. General study findings and limits: Subjects shared no identical expanded-clone CDR3 amino acid sequences, suggesting private TCR-beta repertoires in all groups.

Deletions cut 5 bases from V and 2 bases from J, with 21 bases between. CDR1 and CDR2 from the germline V gene are SEHNR and FQNEAQ (reference sequence). This CDR3 has 17 residues. The sample comprised PBMCs. The V gene is TRBV7-9, the J gene TRBJ1-2; TRBD1 is a possible D gene (6 bases). The receptor was derived from a man in his thirties or forties with multiple sclerosis. The CDR3 nucleotides read TGTGCCAGCAGCCTCCCGGACAGCTCGTTTATAAACTATGGCTACACCTTC. Translating gives CASSLPDSSFINYGYTF.